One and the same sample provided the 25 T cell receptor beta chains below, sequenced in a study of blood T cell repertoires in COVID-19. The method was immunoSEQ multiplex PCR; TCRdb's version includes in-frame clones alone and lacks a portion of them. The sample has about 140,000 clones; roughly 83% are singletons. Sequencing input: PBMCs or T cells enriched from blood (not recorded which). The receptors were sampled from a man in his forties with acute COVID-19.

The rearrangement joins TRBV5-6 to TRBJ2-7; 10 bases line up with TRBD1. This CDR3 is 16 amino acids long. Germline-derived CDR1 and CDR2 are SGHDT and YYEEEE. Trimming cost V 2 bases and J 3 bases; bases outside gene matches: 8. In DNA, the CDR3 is TGTGCCAGCAGCTTTCAATTCGGACAGGGGGACTACGAGCAGTACTTC. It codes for CASSFQFGQGDYEQYF.

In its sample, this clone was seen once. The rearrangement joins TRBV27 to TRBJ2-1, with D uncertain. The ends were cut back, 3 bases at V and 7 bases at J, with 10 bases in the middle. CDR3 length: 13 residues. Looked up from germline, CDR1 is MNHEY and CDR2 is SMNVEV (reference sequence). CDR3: CASSLSQENEQFF. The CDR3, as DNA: TGTGCCAGCAGTTTGAGCCAAGAGAATGAGCAGTTCTTC.

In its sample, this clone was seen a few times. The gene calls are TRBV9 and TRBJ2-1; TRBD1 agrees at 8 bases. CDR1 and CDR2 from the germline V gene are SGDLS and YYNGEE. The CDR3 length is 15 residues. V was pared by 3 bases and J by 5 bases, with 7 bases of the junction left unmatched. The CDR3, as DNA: TGTGCCAGCAGCGCTCGACAGGGGCGAAACAATGAGCAGTTCTTC. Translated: CASSARQGRNNEQFF.

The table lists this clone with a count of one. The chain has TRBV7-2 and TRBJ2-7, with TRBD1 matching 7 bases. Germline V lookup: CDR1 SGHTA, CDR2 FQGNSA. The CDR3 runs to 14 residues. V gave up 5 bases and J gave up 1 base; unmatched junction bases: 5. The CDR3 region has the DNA TGTGCCAGCAGCCCGCGACAGGGATCCTACGAGCAGTACTTC. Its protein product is CASSPRQGSYEQYF.

This chain's CDR3 is CASSPKSYGEQYF. DNA for the CDR3: TGTGCCAGCAGCCCCAAGTCTTACGGCGAGCAGTACTTC. The chain joins TRBV16 to TRBJ2-7; D remains ambiguous. V was trimmed by 4 bases and J by 6 bases, leaving 13 bases between them. Germline CDR1 and CDR2: KGHSY and FQNENV. This CDR3 is built from 13 residues. The full variable domain, completed using reference TRBV16 and TRBJ2-7, is GEEVAQTPKHLVRGEGQKAKLYCAPIKGHSYVFWYQQVLKNEFKFLISFQNENVFDETGMPKERFSAKCLPNSPCSLEIQATKLEDSAVYFCASSPKSYGEQYFGPGTRLTVT.

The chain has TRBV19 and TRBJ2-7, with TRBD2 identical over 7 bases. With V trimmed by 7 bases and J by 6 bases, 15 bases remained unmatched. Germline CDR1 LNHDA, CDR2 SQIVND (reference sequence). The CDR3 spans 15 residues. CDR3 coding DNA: TGTGCCAGTAAGAATGGAGGCGGGAGCTTCGGCGAGCAGTACTTC. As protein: CASKNGGGSFGEQYF. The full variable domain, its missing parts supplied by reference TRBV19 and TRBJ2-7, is DGGITQSPKYLFRKEGQNVTLSCEQNLNHDAMYWYRQDPGQGLRLIYYSQIVNDFQKGDIAEGYSVSREKKESFPLTVTSAQKNPTAFYLCASKNGGGSFGEQYFGPGTRLTVT.

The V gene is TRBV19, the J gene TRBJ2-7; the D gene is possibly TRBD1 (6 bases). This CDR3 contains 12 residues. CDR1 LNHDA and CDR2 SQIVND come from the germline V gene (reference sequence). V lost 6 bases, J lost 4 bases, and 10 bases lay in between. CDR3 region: CASRGANYEQYF. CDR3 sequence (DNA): TGTGCCAGTAGGGGGGCAAATTACGAGCAGTACTTC.

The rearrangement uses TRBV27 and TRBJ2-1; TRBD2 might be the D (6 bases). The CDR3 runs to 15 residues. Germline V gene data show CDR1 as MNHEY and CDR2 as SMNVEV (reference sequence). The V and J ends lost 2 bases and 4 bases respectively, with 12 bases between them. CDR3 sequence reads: CASSLPPGGYNEQFF. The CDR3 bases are TGTGCCAGCAGTTTACCCCCCGGGGGTTACAATGAGCAGTTCTTC.

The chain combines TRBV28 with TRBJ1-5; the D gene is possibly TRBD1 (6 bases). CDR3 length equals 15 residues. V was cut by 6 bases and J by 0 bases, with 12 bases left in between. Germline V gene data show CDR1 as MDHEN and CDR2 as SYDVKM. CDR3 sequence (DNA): TGTGCCAGCAGGCGGACAGAGAATAGCAATCAGCCCCAGCATTTT. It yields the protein CASRRTENSNQPQHF. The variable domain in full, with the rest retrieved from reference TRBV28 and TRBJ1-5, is DVKVTQSSRYLVKRTGEKVFLECVQDMDHENMFWYRQDPGLGLRLIYFSYDVKMKEKGDIPEGYSVSREKKERFSLILESASTNQTSMYLCASRRTENSNQPQHFGDGTRLSIL.

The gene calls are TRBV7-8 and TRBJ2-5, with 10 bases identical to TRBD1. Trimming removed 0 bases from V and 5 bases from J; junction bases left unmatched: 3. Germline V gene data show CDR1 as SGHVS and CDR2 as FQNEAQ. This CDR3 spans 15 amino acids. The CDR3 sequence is CASSLAGQGSETQYF. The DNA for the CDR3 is TGTGCCAGCAGCTTAGCGGGACAGGGGAGCGAGACCCAGTACTTC.

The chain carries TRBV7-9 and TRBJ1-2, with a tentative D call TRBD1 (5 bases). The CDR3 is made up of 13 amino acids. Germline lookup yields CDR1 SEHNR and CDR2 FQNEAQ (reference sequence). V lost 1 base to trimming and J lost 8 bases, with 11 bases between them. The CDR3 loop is CASSLDPGVGYTF. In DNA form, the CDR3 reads TGTGCCAGCAGCTTAGATCCGGGGGTCGGCTACACCTTC. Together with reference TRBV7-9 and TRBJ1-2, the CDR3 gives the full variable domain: DTGVSQNPRHKITKRGQNVTFRCDPISEHNRLYWYRQTLGQGPEFLTYFQNEAQLEKSRLLSDRFSAERPKGSFSTLEIQRTEQGDSAMYLCASSLDPGVGYTFGSGTRLTVV.

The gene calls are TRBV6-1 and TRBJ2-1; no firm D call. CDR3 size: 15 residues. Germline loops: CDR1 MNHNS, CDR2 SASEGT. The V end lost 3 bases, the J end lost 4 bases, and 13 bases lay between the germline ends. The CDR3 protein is CASSEWAQNYNEQFF. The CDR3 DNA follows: TGTGCCAGCAGTGAGTGGGCGCAGAATTACAATGAGCAGTTCTTC.

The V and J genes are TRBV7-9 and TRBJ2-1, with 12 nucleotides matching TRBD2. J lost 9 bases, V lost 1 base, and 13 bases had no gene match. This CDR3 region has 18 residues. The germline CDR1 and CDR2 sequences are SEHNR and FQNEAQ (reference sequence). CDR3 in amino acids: CASSLVPWTSGENTEQFF. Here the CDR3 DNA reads TGTGCCAGCAGCTTAGTTCCTTGGACTAGCGGGGAAAACACTGAGCAGTTCTTC. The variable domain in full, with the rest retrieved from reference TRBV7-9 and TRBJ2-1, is DTGVSQNPRHKITKRGQNVTFRCDPISEHNRLYWYRQTLGQGPEFLTYFQNEAQLEKSRLLSDRFSAERPKGSFSTLEIQRTEQGDSAMYLCASSLVPWTSGENTEQFFGPGTRLTVL.

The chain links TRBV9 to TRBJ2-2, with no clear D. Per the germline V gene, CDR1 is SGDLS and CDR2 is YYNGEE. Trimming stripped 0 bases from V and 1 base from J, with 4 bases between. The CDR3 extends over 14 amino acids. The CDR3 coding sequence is TGTGCCAGCAGCGTAGCGGTGAACACCGGGGAGCTGTTTTTT. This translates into CASSVAVNTGELFF.

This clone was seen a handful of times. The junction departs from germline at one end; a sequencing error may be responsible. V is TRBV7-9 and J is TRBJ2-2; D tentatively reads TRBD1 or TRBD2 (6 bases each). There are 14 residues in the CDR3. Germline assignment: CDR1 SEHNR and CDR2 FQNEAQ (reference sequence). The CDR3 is CASSLADSTGELFF. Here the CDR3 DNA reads TGTGCCAGCAGTTTAGCGGACAGCACCGGGGAGCTGTTTTTT.

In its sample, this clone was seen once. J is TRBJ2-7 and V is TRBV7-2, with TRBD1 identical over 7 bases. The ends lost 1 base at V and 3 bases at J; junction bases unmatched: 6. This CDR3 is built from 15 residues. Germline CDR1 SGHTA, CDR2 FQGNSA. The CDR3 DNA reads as TGTGCCAGCAGCTTAGACAGGGGTCGGAACTACGAGCAGTACTTC. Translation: CASSLDRGRNYEQYF.

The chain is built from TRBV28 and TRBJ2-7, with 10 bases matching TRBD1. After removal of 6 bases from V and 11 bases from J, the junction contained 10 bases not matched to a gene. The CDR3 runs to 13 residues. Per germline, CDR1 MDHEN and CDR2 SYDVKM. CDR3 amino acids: CASRPPGQGNEYF. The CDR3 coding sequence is TGTGCCAGCAGGCCGCCGGGACAGGGGAACGAGTACTTC.

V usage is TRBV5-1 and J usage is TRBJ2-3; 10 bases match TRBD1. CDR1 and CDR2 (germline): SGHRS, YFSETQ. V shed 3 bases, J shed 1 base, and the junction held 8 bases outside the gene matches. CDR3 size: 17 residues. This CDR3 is CASSSGTGDRGTDTQYF. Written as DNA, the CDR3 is TGCGCCAGCAGCTCCGGGACAGGGGATCGTGGCACAGATACGCAGTATTTT.

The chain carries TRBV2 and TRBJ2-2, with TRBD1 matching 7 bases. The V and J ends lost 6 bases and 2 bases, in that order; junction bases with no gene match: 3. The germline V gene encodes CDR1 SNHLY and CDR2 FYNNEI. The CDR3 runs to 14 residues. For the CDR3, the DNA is TGTGCCAGCAGACGGGACAGTAACACCGGGGAGCTGTTTTTT. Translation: CASRRDSNTGELFF.

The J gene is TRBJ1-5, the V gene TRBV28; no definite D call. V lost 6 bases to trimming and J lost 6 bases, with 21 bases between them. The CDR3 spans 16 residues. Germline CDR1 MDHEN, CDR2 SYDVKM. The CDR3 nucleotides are TGTGCCAGCAGCCTGACTTATCAACGACCCAGTCAGCCCCAGCATTTT. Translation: CASSLTYQRPSQPQHF.

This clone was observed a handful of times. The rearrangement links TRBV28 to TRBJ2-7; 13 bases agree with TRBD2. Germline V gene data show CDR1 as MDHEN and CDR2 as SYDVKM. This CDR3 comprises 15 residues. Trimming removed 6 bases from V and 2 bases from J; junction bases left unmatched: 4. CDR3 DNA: TGTGCCAGCAGCCCGACTAGCGGGAGGCCCTACGAGCAGTACTTC. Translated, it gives CASSPTSGRPYEQYF.

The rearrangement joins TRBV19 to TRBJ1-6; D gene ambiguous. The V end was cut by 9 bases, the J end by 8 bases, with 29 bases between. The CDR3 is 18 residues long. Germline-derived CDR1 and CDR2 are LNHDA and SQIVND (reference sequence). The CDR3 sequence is CARVCAQTEMGKHSPLHF. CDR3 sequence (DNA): TGTGCCAGAGTCTGTGCTCAGACGGAGATGGGTAAGCATTCACCCCTCCACTTT. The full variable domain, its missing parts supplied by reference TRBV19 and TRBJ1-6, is DGGITQSPKYLFRKEGQNVTLSCEQNLNHDAMYWYRQDPGQGLRLIYYSQIVNDFQKGDIAEGYSVSREKKESFPLTVTSAQKNPTAFYLCARVCAQTEMGKHSPLHFGNGTRLTVT.

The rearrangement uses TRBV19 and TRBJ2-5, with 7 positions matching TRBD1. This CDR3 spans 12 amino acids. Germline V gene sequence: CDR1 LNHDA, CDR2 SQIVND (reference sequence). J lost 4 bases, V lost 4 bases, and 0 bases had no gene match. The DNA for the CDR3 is TGTGCCAGTAGTACAGGGGGAGAGACCCAGTACTTC. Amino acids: CASSTGGETQYF. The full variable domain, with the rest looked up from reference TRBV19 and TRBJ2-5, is DGGITQSPKYLFRKEGQNVTLSCEQNLNHDAMYWYRQDPGQGLRLIYYSQIVNDFQKGDIAEGYSVSREKKESFPLTVTSAQKNPTAFYLCASSTGGETQYFGPGTRLLVL.

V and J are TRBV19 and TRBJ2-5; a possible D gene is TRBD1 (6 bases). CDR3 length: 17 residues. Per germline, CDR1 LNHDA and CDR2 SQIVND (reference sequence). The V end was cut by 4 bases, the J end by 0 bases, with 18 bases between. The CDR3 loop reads CASSRGPKQGNQETQYF. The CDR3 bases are TGTGCCAGTAGTAGGGGACCTAAACAGGGTAACCAAGAGACCCAGTACTTC.

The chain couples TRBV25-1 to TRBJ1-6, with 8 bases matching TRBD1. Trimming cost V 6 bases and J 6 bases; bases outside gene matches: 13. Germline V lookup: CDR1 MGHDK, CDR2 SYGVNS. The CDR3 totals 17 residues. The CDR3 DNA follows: TGTGCCAGCAGCGACCCTCGGACAGGGTTTGTTAATTCACCCCTCCACTTT. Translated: CASSDPRTGFVNSPLHF. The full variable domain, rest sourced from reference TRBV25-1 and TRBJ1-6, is EADIYQTPRYLVIGTGKKITLECSQTMGHDKMYWYQQDPGMELHLIHYSYGVNSTEKGDLSSESTVSRIRTEHFPLTLESARPSHTSQYLCASSDPRTGFVNSPLHFGNGTRLTVT.